This TCR beta chain stems from a study of blood T cell repertoires in COVID-19. Study-level background: There were acute and convalescent COVID-19 samples, and they came from the United States, Italy and Spain. T cells, B-cell-depleted T cells, or PBMCs provided the cDNA or gDNA that served as material.

Germline-derived CDR1 and CDR2 are ENHRY and SYGVKD. The CDR3 length is 15 residues. V was pared by 2 bases and J by 4 bases, with 11 bases between. Original processing notes: Estimated nucleated cell counts came from reference gene primer amplification. The data were produced by immunoSEQ multiplex PCR, yet TCRdb's version contains in-frame clones alone and is incomplete. The DNA gave D and trimming, while V, J and clone size come from that table. The table shows 130,000 or so clones, with approximately 80% occurring only once. This receptor was obtained from an older woman with active or convalescent COVID-19. This chain joins TRBV10-3 and TRBJ2-2, with D tentatively TRBD2 (6 bases). Sequencing was carried out using peripheral blood. The CDR3 DNA reads as TGTGCCATCAGTGAGGCGGGACCCCCCACCGGGGAGCTGTTTTTT. This codes for CAISEAGPPTGELFF.